What follows describes a single T cell receptor beta chain. The germline V gene encodes CDR1 ENHRY and CDR2 SYGVKD. The V and J ends lost 10 bases and 2 bases, in that order; junction bases with no gene match: 10. This CDR3 is 14 amino acids long. The patients had localized lung adenocarcinoma, a non-small cell subtype. The source of the sample is a study of CD4 and CD8 cells across lung adenocarcinoma regions. A single record per CDR3 protein comes from TCRdb applying MiXCR to the PCR reads. The table shows some 9,600 distinct CDR3 sequences, with over 45% occurring only once. The source material was CD4+ T cells from the margin of a lung tumor. The chain links TRBV10-3 to TRBJ2-5, with TRBD1 matching over 7 bases. The clonotype originates from a female donor with lung adenocarcinoma. The CD4 and CD8 labels of this study may be unreliable. This chain's CDR3 is CATIRDSKQETQYF. The CDR3 DNA sequence: TGTGCCACAATACGGGACAGCAAACAAGAGACCCAGTACTTC.